This record concerns one TCR beta chain sequence. At one end the junction does not follow the germline gene, possibly because of a read error. It was with a sample-barcoded 5' primer and a J-beta primer mix that a second PCR of roughly 7 to 11 cycles was run. A single record per CDR3 protein comes from TCRdb applying MiXCR to the 5' RACE reads. The table shows hundreds of thousands of distinct CDR3 sequences, with around 38% occurring only once. CDR1 is LGHNA and CDR2 is YNFKEQ in the germline V gene. The CDR3 covers 16 residues. The sample is drawn from a study of blood T cells in healthy people across ages.

J is TRBJ2-3 and V is TRBV4-2; a weak D match, TRBD2 (5 bases). The sample taken for sequencing was blood. This TCR came from a man of 80 years or more in good health. Written as DNA, the CDR3 is TGTACCAGCAGCCAAGTAGGGAGCGGCCCCACAGATACGCAGTATTTT. It is translated as CTSSQVGSGPTDTQYF.